This T cell receptor beta chain emerged from a study of shared clonotypes between healthy human individuals. For sorted subsets, about 200 ng DNA per replicate equaled about 27,000 T cell genomes. The repertoire was sequenced with immunoSEQ multiplex PCR; TCRdb's copy has only in-frame clones and lacks some. The table has roughly 2.4 million clones, 90% to 97% seen once. The CDR3 runs 14 residues. Germline assignment: CDR1 SGHNT and CDR2 YYREEE (reference sequence). V trimming: 9 bases; J trimming: 2 bases; junction bases outside the gene matches: 9. The chain uses TRBV5-4 and TRBJ2-3, with 7 bases matching TRBD1. This receptor was obtained from a man between 18 and 35 years old in good health. The specimen sequenced was naive CD4+ T cells sorted from blood. Subset reported: CD45RA+ positively selected. Written as DNA, the CDR3 is TGTGCCACCGTCACAGGGGCGGACACAGATACGCAGTATTTT. Its protein is CATVTGADTDTQYF.